One sample yielded the 21 T cell receptor beta chains listed below, sequenced in a study of CD8+ T cells in alopecia areata. Reverse transcribed after extraction, RNA yielded cDNA as the sequencing template. This table comes from immunoSEQ multiplex PCR, and its TCRdb copy is limited to in-frame clones, with some not included. The sample comprises about 260,000 clones, 50% to 75% of which are singletons, and about 0.88% rests with the top ten. Indicated treatment: oral pan-JAK inhibitor, 5-10 mg twice daily. The source material was CD4+ T cells sorted from blood, sampled at week 52, from a patient treated with tofacitinib. The receptors here all came from a human donor with alopecia areata.

The chain joins TRBV30 to TRBJ2-5; a possible D gene is TRBD1 (7 bases). V gave up 0 bases and J gave up 7 bases, with 18 bases separating them. The germline gives CDR1 GTSNPN, CDR2 SVGIG (reference sequence). The CDR3 is made up of 15 amino acids. The CDR3 DNA sequence: TGTGCCTGGAGTGTTAGGGGCCCTCAGGGGGGGACCCAGTACTTC. This sequence encodes CAWSVRGPQGGTQYF.

The chain couples TRBV6-6 to TRBJ2-1; maybe TRBD2 (6 bases). The germline V gene encodes CDR1 MNHNY and CDR2 SVGAGI (reference sequence). V was cut by 0 bases and J by 0 bases, with 9 bases left in between. The CDR3 totals 16 residues. This CDR3 is CASSYSGRISYNEQFF. The CDR3 DNA is TGTGCCAGCAGTTACTCGGGGAGGATCTCCTACAATGAGCAGTTCTTC.

This clone was counted only a few times. This chain joins TRBV14 and TRBJ1-6; D is uncertain. Per the germline V gene, CDR1 is SGHDN and CDR2 is FVKESK. The CDR3 has 13 amino acids. V gave up 3 bases and J gave up 7 bases, with 7 bases separating them. Here the CDR3 reads CASSQRGNSPLHF. CDR3 bases: TGTGCCAGCAGCCAGAGAGGGAATTCACCCCTCCACTTT.

The chain carries TRBV4-2 and TRBJ2-7; tentative D call: TRBD2 (6 bases). The V end lost 1 base, the J end lost 2 bases, and 12 bases lay between the germline ends. Looked up from germline, CDR1 is LGHNA and CDR2 is YNFKEQ. The CDR3 runs to 15 residues. The CDR3 DNA is TGTGCCAGCAGCCAAGCCCTGGGGGGTACCTACGAGCAGTACTTC. It is translated as CASSQALGGTYEQYF.

J is TRBJ2-3 and V is TRBV18; the match to TRBD2 covers 8 bases. The CDR3 contains 15 residues. After removal of 3 bases from V and 0 bases from J, the junction contained 2 bases not matched to a gene. Germline CDR1 reads KGHSH; CDR2 reads LQKENI. The CDR3 sequence is CASSPERGSTDTQYF. CDR3 coding DNA: TGTGCCAGCTCACCGGAGCGGGGGAGCACAGATACGCAGTATTTT.

This sequence joins TRBV5-6 and TRBJ2-2; 9 nucleotides agree with TRBD2. Germline V lookup: CDR1 SGHDT, CDR2 YYEEEE. The V gene end was trimmed by 1 base and the J gene end by 7 bases; junction bases not matched to a gene: 11. The CDR3 has 17 residues. The CDR3 reads CASSLRGLAGLFGELFF. The CDR3 coding sequence is TGTGCCAGCAGCTTGCGGGGCCTAGCGGGGTTATTCGGGGAGCTGTTTTTT.

This chain uses TRBV5-1 with TRBJ2-5; 11 bases agree with TRBD2. The J segment lost 5 bases and the V segment lost 3 bases, leaving 6 bases of the junction unmatched. The CDR3 runs 15 residues. The V gene's germline CDR1 is SGHRS and CDR2 YFSETQ. DNA for the CDR3: TGCGCCAGCAGCTCCGGGACTAGCGGCTCGGAGACCCAGTACTTC. It translates to CASSSGTSGSETQYF.

V gene TRBV6-6 combines with J gene TRBJ2-3; TRBD2 is a possible D gene (5 bases). Germline values: CDR1 MNHNY, CDR2 SVGAGI (reference sequence). The CDR3 runs to 15 residues. Trimming left V 2 bases short and J 0 bases short, with 9 bases between. For the CDR3, the DNA is TGTGCCAGCAGTTACCCCAGCGGAAGCACAGATACGCAGTATTTT. It translates to CASSYPSGSTDTQYF.

This chain connects TRBV4-3 to TRBJ2-7, with TRBD1 matching over 9 bases. With 0 bases clipped from V and 3 bases from J, the junction kept 0 bases outside the gene matches. The CDR3 consists of 14 residues. The germline CDR1 and CDR2 sequences are LGHNA and YSLEER. The CDR3 nucleotides are TGCGCCAGCAGCCAAGAGGACAGGGGCTACGAGCAGTACTTC. Protein product: CASSQEDRGYEQYF.

Turning to this clone: Relative to the germline gene, one junction end is altered; a read error may explain this. The V gene is TRBV10-3, the J gene TRBJ2-3, with no clear D. The CDR3 contains 11 residues. CDR1 and CDR2 (germline): ENHRY, SYGVKD. This CDR3 is CAISRTETQYF. The DNA of the CDR3 is TGTGCCATCAGCAGAACAGAAACGCAGTATTTT.

About this clone: Other DNA sequences from this sample encode an identical CDR3 as well. The chain carries TRBV5-1 and TRBJ2-5; D uncertain. CDR1 SGHRS and CDR2 YFSETQ come from the germline V gene. Trimming took off 0 bases at V and 1 base at J, with 7 bases between the two ends. The CDR3 is made up of 14 amino acids. CDR3 DNA sequence: TGCGCCAGCAGCTTGGCGGGCAGCCAAGAGACCCAGTACTTC. It is translated as CASSLAGSQETQYF.

CDR3 residues: CASSEQAPYEQYF. The CDR3 DNA sequence: TGTGCCAGCAGTGAGCAGGCCCCCTACGAGCAGTACTTC. The chain uses TRBV2 and TRBJ2-7; no clear D gene. The CDR3 loop spans 13 amino acids. Germline V gene sequence: CDR1 SNHLY, CDR2 FYNNEI. The V end was cut by 3 bases, the J end by 2 bases, with 8 bases between. Looking up the rest from reference TRBV2 and TRBJ2-7 gives the full variable domain: EPEVTQTPSHQVTQMGQEVILRCVPISNHLYFYWYRQILGQKVEFLVSFYNNEISEKSEIFDDQFSVERPDGSNFTLKIRSTKLEDSAMYFCASSEQAPYEQYFGPGTRLTVT.

V is TRBV30 and J is TRBJ1-2; D remains ambiguous. This CDR3 is built from 12 residues. Trimming took 4 bases from V and 8 from J, leaving 14 bases between them. From germline, CDR1 is GTSNPN and CDR2 SVGIG (reference sequence). CDR3 sequence: CAWTTFDWGYTF. The CDR3 DNA reads TGTGCCTGGACTACCTTCGACTGGGGCTACACCTTC.

The gene calls are TRBV12-5 and TRBJ2-7; no reliable D call. Per the germline V gene, CDR1 is LGHNT and CDR2 is FRNRAP. The CDR3 has 11 amino acids. Deletions cut 6 bases from V and 4 bases from J, with 7 bases between. The CDR3, as DNA: TGTGCTAGTGGCCCTGAATACGAGCAGTACTTC. Translation: CASGPEYEQYF.

This CDR3 reads CSVVISWSTDTQYF. CDR3 coding DNA: TGCAGCGTTGTGATCTCTTGGAGCACAGATACGCAGTATTTT. This chain uses TRBV29-1 with TRBJ2-3, with D hard to call. The CDR3 contains 14 residues. V was trimmed by 4 bases and J by 0 bases, leaving 11 bases between them. Germline values: CDR1 SQVTM, CDR2 ANQGSEA.

The chain recombines TRBV5-4 with TRBJ2-7; TRBD1 aligns across 11 bases. The CDR3 contains 14 residues. CDR1 and CDR2 (germline): SGHNT, YYREEE (reference sequence). The V segment lost 4 bases and the J segment 3 bases; nucleotides outside the gene matches: 3. The CDR3 nucleotides read TGTGCCAGCAGCACGGGACAGGGGGGCTACGAGCAGTACTTC. The encoded protein is CASSTGQGGYEQYF.

In this sample, this clone turned up once. This chain joins TRBV4-2 and TRBJ1-2; 7 nucleotides align to TRBD1. Germline V gives CDR1 LGHNA, CDR2 YNFKEQ. Losses at the gene ends were 0 bases for V and 4 bases for J; bases not matched to a gene: 5. The CDR3 has 15 amino acids. The CDR3 DNA reads TGTGCCAGCAGCCAAGAAGGCAGGGGGGGCTATGGCTACACCTTC. It encodes CASSQEGRGGYGYTF.

The V call is TRBV30, the J call TRBJ1-1; a possible D gene is TRBD1 (6 bases). The V end lost 1 base, the J end lost 4 bases, and 16 bases lay between the germline ends. The germline CDR1 and CDR2 sequences are GTSNPN and SVGIG (reference sequence). This CDR3 contains 15 residues. Here the CDR3 reads CAWSEPGASSTEAFF. The DNA of the CDR3 is TGTGCCTGGAGTGAACCAGGGGCGAGTTCCACTGAAGCTTTCTTT.

The chain is built from TRBV7-6 and TRBJ2-3; D is unclear. This CDR3 has 11 amino acids. Trimming stripped 3 bases from V and 6 bases from J, with 4 bases between. Germline CDR1 is SGHVS and CDR2 is FNYEAQ. DNA of the CDR3: TGTGCCAGCAGCTTTTCGGATACGCAGTATTTT. As protein: CASSFSDTQYF.

The chain links TRBV6-1 to TRBJ2-3, with TRBD1 matching 9 bases. CDR3 length equals 17 residues. From germline, CDR1 is MNHNS and CDR2 SASEGT. V gave up 4 bases and J gave up 0 bases; unmatched junction bases: 8. The CDR3 nucleotides are TGTGCCAGCAGTGGCCGAACCGGACAGGGGAGCACAGATACGCAGTATTTT. It yields the protein CASSGRTGQGSTDTQYF.

The genes are TRBV29-1 and TRBJ1-4; 9 bases fit TRBD1. In germline, CDR1 is SQVTM, CDR2 ANQGSEA. The CDR3 covers 13 residues. Trimming removed 6 bases from V and 7 bases from J; junction bases left unmatched: 6. The CDR3 coding sequence is TGCAGCGTGTCGACAGGGGGAGGTGAAAAACTGTTTTTT. This sequence encodes CSVSTGGGEKLFF.